A single sample gave rise to the 25 T cell receptor beta chains below, sequenced in a study of cytomegalovirus exposure and HLA in healthy donors. 60 Vbeta and 13 Jbeta primers were used in PCR. Sequenced by immunoSEQ multiplex PCR; TCRdb stores in-frame clones only, minus some. The table has roughly 150,000 clones, 81% seen once. What was sequenced was PBMCs. Receptors originate from a middle-aged man in good health and CMV-seropositive.

The table lists this clone with a few counts. This chain connects TRBV6-5 to TRBJ1-1, with TRBD1 as a possible D gene (5 bases). This CDR3 region has 15 residues. V was pared by 4 bases and J by 0 bases, with 12 bases between. The germline gives CDR1 MNHEY, CDR2 SVGAGI. The CDR3 DNA follows: TGTGCCAGCAGTTCGGGGGACTACATGAACACTGAAGCTTTCTTT. Translated, it gives CASSSGDYMNTEAFF.

The V and J genes are TRBV6-5 and TRBJ2-7, with D uncertain. The germline gives CDR1 MNHEY, CDR2 SVGAGI. V was shortened by 4 bases and J by 3 bases, with 16 bases between the two germline ends. The CDR3 has 15 residues. CDR3 sequence: CASSSRIKSNYEQYF. The CDR3 bases are TGTGCCAGCAGTTCCAGGATCAAAAGCAACTACGAGCAGTACTTC.

The gene calls are TRBV30 and TRBJ1-4; 8 nucleotides line up with TRBD1. The V segment lost 8 bases and the J segment 0 bases; nucleotides outside the gene matches: 11. CDR3 size: 16 residues. CDR1 and CDR2 (germline): GTSNPN, SVGIG (reference sequence). The CDR3 DNA reads as TGTGCCGGGACTCGACAGGGGCGGGCAACTAATGAAAAACTGTTTTTT. It codes for CAGTRQGRATNEKLFF.

The V gene is TRBV6-6, the J gene TRBJ1-2, with TRBD1 matching 7 bases. The V segment lost 5 bases and the J segment 0 bases; nucleotides outside the gene matches: 9. The CDR3 extends over 16 amino acids. Per germline, CDR1 MNHNY and CDR2 SVGAGI (reference sequence). CDR3 nucleotide sequence: TGTGCCAGCAGTCCCCTGACAGGGCTAGCTAACTATGGCTACACCTTC. It codes for CASSPLTGLANYGYTF.

The chain is built from TRBV2 and TRBJ1-2; D is uncertain. V was trimmed by 2 bases and J by 7 bases, leaving 14 bases between them. CDR1 and CDR2 (germline): SNHLY, FYNNEI. The CDR3 has 14 residues. The CDR3 reads CASSEWTGVGGYTF. For the CDR3, the DNA is TGTGCCAGCAGTGAATGGACTGGTGTTGGTGGCTACACCTTC.

The chain has TRBV6-5 and TRBJ1-1; TRBD1 agrees at 8 bases. CDR3 length: 15 amino acids. Trimming removed 6 bases from V and 1 base from J; junction bases left unmatched: 7. From germline, CDR1 is MNHEY and CDR2 SVGAGI. The CDR3 DNA is TGTGCCAGCAGCGGGGGCGGGACAGGGAACACTGAAGCTTTCTTT. The encoded protein is CASSGGGTGNTEAFF.

The V gene is TRBV19, the J gene TRBJ1-1; maybe TRBD1 (6 bases). The CDR3 sequence is 14 residues long. Germline lookup yields CDR1 LNHDA and CDR2 SQIVND (reference sequence). V was shortened by 3 bases and J by 6 bases, with 14 bases between the two germline ends. The CDR3 region is CASSIKTGRAEAFF. The CDR3 DNA follows: TGTGCCAGTAGTATTAAAACAGGGAGGGCTGAAGCTTTCTTT.

The V and J genes are TRBV27 and TRBJ1-4; tentative D call: TRBD1 (6 bases). The CDR3 runs to 14 residues. Germline CDR1 MNHEY, CDR2 SMNVEV (reference sequence). V lost 4 bases and J lost 2, with 8 bases in between. CDR3 DNA sequence: TGTGCCAGCAGTTCAGGGGACACTAATGAAAAACTGTTTTTT. This sequence encodes CASSSGDTNEKLFF.

The chain couples TRBV28 to TRBJ1-6; 9 bases line up with TRBD1. The CDR3 has 16 residues. Looked up from germline, CDR1 is MDHEN and CDR2 is SYDVKM. The J segment lost 9 bases and the V segment lost 5 bases, leaving 11 bases of the junction unmatched. CDR3 sequence: CASSPRGTGRSSPLHF. Here the CDR3 DNA reads TGTGCCAGCAGTCCCCGAGGGACAGGGAGGAGTTCACCCCTCCACTTT.

This clone has a handful of counts. J is TRBJ1-1 and V is TRBV19, with D uncertain. The ends were cut back, 7 bases at V and 0 bases at J, with 24 bases in the middle. CDR1 LNHDA and CDR2 SQIVND come from the germline V gene (reference sequence). The length of the CDR3 is 18 residues. The CDR3 here is CASKNRFIPGLLNTEAFF. The CDR3 DNA reads as TGTGCCAGTAAGAACCGCTTTATTCCAGGACTTTTGAACACTGAAGCTTTCTTT.

This clone was observed a single time. The chain uses TRBV6-5 and TRBJ2-3; TRBD2 aligns across 9 bases. In germline, CDR1 is MNHEY, CDR2 SVGAGI. The CDR3 contains 16 residues. V lost 4 bases, J lost 1 base, and 6 bases stayed unmatched. The CDR3 is CASSSVAGGRTDTQYF. As DNA, the CDR3 is TGTGCCAGCAGTTCCGTGGCGGGAGGGCGCACAGATACGCAGTATTTT.

The chain couples TRBV15 to TRBJ2-5; 9 nucleotides match TRBD1. V shed 9 bases, J shed 1 base, and the junction held 9 bases outside the gene matches. The CDR3 has 15 amino acids. Germline CDR1 is LNHNV and CDR2 is YYDKDF (reference sequence). In DNA, the CDR3 is TGTGCCACAGGCCGGGACAGGGCCTTCCAAGAGACCCAGTACTTC. Translating gives CATGRDRAFQETQYF.

This rearrangement joins TRBV6-5 to TRBJ1-1; D uncertain. This CDR3 is 13 amino acids long. The germline V gene encodes CDR1 MNHEY and CDR2 SVGAGI. The ends were cut back, 6 bases at V and 10 bases at J, with 18 bases in the middle. For the CDR3, the DNA is TGTGCCAGCAGGGAACATCAGGCTGGAGGAGCTTTCTTT. It yields the protein CASREHQAGGAFF.

The chain recombines TRBV4-1 with TRBJ2-1, with D tentatively TRBD1 (6 bases). CDR1 and CDR2 from the germline V gene are MGHRA and YSYEKL. Deletions cut 4 bases from V and 2 bases from J, with 18 bases between. The CDR3 totals 17 residues. The CDR3 sequence is CASSPLTGLNPYNEQFF. Written as DNA, the CDR3 is TGCGCCAGCAGCCCCTTGACAGGTTTAAATCCCTACAATGAGCAGTTCTTC.

The V call is TRBV27, the J call TRBJ2-2; 11 nucleotides line up with TRBD1. V shed 5 bases and J 4 bases; nucleotides not matched to a gene: 3. The CDR3 contains 15 residues. CDR1 is MNHEY and CDR2 is SMNVEV in the germline V gene (reference sequence). CDR3 bases: TGTGCCAGCAGTAAGGACAGGGGGCCCACCGGGGAGCTGTTTTTT. Translating gives CASSKDRGPTGELFF.

The rearrangement uses TRBV5-8 and TRBJ2-7; D might be TRBD1 (5 bases). The CDR3 is 16 residues long. CDR1 is SGHTS, CDR2 YDEGEE, per germline. Trimming removed 0 bases at V and 5 bases at J, with 18 bases between. The CDR3 DNA is TGTGCCAGCAGCTTGGAAATAGGCAGGGTGCAGAACGAGCAGTACTTC. This codes for CASSLEIGRVQNEQYF.

The J gene is TRBJ1-4, the V gene TRBV2, with D perhaps matching TRBD1 (6 bases). Germline loops: CDR1 SNHLY, CDR2 FYNNEI. The CDR3 sequence is 13 residues long. V lost 7 bases and J lost 4, with 10 bases in between. The CDR3 loop reads CASNRDNNEKLFF. The DNA for the CDR3 is TGTGCCAGCAACCGGGACAATAATGAAAAACTGTTTTTT.

The chain is built from TRBV5-4 and TRBJ1-2; TRBD1 aligns across 9 bases. Germline V gives CDR1 SGHNT, CDR2 YYREEE (reference sequence). With 1 base clipped from V and 9 bases from J, the junction kept 7 bases outside the gene matches. The CDR3 contains 14 residues. CDR3 sequence: CASSLQQGAPRYTF. The CDR3, as DNA: TGTGCCAGCAGCTTGCAACAGGGGGCGCCTCGCTACACCTTC.

V usage is TRBV4-2 and J usage is TRBJ1-2, with TRBD1 matching 7 bases. This CDR3 is built from 13 residues. The J segment lost 4 bases and the V segment lost 3 bases, leaving 2 bases of the junction unmatched. Germline V CDR1 and CDR2: LGHNA, YNFKEQ. DNA for the CDR3: TGTGCCAGCAGCCACCGGGACAGCTATGGCTACACCTTC. This translates into CASSHRDSYGYTF.

The genes are TRBV5-1 and TRBJ2-2; D is possibly TRBD2 (7 bases). Germline lookup yields CDR1 SGHRS and CDR2 YFSETQ. The CDR3 covers 17 residues. The ends were cut back, 0 bases at V and 5 bases at J, with 17 bases in the middle. The CDR3 loop reads CASSLASLRGPTGELFF. CDR3 nucleotide sequence: TGCGCCAGCAGCTTGGCATCCTTGCGGGGGCCTACCGGGGAGCTGTTTTTT.

V usage is TRBV28 and J usage is TRBJ1-5; D possibly corresponds to TRBD1 (6 bases). This CDR3 has 14 residues. Trimming shortened V by 2 bases and J by 11 bases, and 16 bases separated the two germline ends. Germline V lookup: CDR1 MDHEN, CDR2 SYDVKM. Here the CDR3 reads CASSLQGRNRAQHF. CDR3 sequence (DNA): TGTGCCAGCAGTTTACAGGGGCGGAATCGAGCCCAGCATTTT.

V gene TRBV2 combines with J gene TRBJ2-7; D may be TRBD2 (7 bases). V was pared by 6 bases and J by 3 bases, with 21 bases between. In germline, CDR1 is SNHLY, CDR2 FYNNEI. The CDR3 length is 16 residues. This CDR3 is CASSARGGAGNYEQYF. The CDR3 nucleotides read TGTGCCAGCAGCGCTAGGGGGGGGGCAGGGAACTACGAGCAGTACTTC.

The CDR3 is CASTSPRGGSNQPQHF. Written as DNA, the CDR3 is TGTGCCAGTACTTCCCCTCGCGGCGGTAGCAATCAGCCCCAGCATTTT. The V gene is TRBV19, the J gene TRBJ1-5; D is unclear. This CDR3 is built from 16 residues. Trimming shortened V by 7 bases and J by 0 bases, and 16 bases separated the two germline ends. Germline CDR1 LNHDA, CDR2 SQIVND (reference sequence).

The chain links TRBV4-1 to TRBJ1-3; 7 nucleotides line up with TRBD1. The CDR3 has 14 amino acids. J was trimmed by 4 bases and V by 4 bases; bases with no gene match: 4. Germline-derived CDR1 and CDR2 are MGHRA and YSYEKL. CDR3 DNA: TGCGCCAGCAGCCCACAGGGGTTGGGAAACACCATATATTTT. This gives the protein CASSPQGLGNTIYF.

The chain carries TRBV6-6 and TRBJ1-1; D uncertain. CDR3 length equals 15 residues. Trimming pared 2 bases from V and 1 base from J, leaving 11 bases between. Germline CDR1 reads MNHNY; CDR2 reads SVGAGI (reference sequence). The CDR3 loop reads CASSYMSQKNTEAFF. CDR3 bases: TGTGCCAGCAGTTACATGAGTCAAAAGAACACTGAAGCTTTCTTT.